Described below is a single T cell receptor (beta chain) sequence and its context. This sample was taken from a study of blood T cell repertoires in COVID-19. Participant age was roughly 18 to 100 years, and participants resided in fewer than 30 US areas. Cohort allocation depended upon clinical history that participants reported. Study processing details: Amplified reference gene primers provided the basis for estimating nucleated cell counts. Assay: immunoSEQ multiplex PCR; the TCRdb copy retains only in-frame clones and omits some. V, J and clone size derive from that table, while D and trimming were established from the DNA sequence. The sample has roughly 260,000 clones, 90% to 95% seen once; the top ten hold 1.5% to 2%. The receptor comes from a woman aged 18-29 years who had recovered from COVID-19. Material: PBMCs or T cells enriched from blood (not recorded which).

CDR3 sequence: CASSPDRGRDQPQHF. The CDR3, as DNA: TGTGCCAGCTCACCGGACAGGGGGCGAGATCAGCCCCAGCATTTT. The chain couples TRBV18 to TRBJ1-5; 11 nucleotides align to TRBD1. Germline V gene lookup returns CDR1 KGHSH and CDR2 LQKENI. With V trimmed by 3 bases and J by 5 bases, 3 bases remained unmatched. The CDR3 runs 15 residues.